This TCR beta chain was retrieved from a study of blood T cell repertoires in COVID-19. Study-wide context: Nucleic acid was either cDNA or gDNA, and it came from T cells, B-cell-depleted T cells, or PBMCs.

Authors' methods: Estimated nucleated cell counts came from reference gene primer amplification. Produced via immunoSEQ multiplex PCR; TCRdb's table is partial and in-frame only. V, J and clone size were drawn from that table, and D and trimming were deduced from the DNA. The sample carries around 260,000 clones, 85% recorded once. What was sequenced was peripheral blood. The sequence came from a human donor in a cohort sampled during active COVID-19.

CDR3 sequence: CASSKFWWTWQGLLYNEQFF. CDR3 in DNA: TGTGCCAGCAGCAAATTTTGGTGGACGTGGCAGGGGCTTCTCTACAATGAGCAGTTCTTC. The V call is TRBV21-1, the J call TRBJ2-1; the tabulated D call, TRBD1, remains unverified against the DNA. TRBV21-1 counts as a pseudogene. The CDR3 runs 20 residues.